These 10 T cell receptor beta chains were sequenced from one sample in a study of follicular helper T cells after annual influenza vaccination. The method was immunoSEQ multiplex PCR; TCRdb's version includes in-frame clones alone and lacks a portion of them. This sample carries around 15,000 clones, approximately 84% of them seen once, and the ten largest clones take approximately 1.3%. The time point: 2014-2015 season, 7 days after vaccination. The sequencing here drew on CXCR5+ CD38- circulating T follicular helper cells from blood, taken 7 days after influenza vaccination. Subset: circulating Tfh, non-naive CD4+CXCR5+PD-1+ (ICOS+CD38+ or ICOS-CD38-). These TCRs come from an adult who received the influenza vaccine.

This chain joins TRBV29-1 and TRBJ1-3; no definite D call. V lost 7 bases, J lost 3 bases, and 16 bases lay in between. The CDR3 has 14 amino acids. Germline lookup yields CDR1 SQVTM and CDR2 ANQGSEA. This chain's CDR3 is CSAYEGGFGNTIYF. The CDR3 DNA sequence: TGCAGCGCCTACGAGGGTGGCTTTGGAAACACCATATATTTT. The variable domain in full, with the rest retrieved from reference TRBV29-1 and TRBJ1-3, is SAVISQKPSRDICQRGTSLTIQCQVDSQVTMMFWYRQQPGQSLTLIATANQGSEATYESGFVIDKFPISRPNLTFSTLTVSNMSPEDSSIYLCSAYEGGFGNTIYFGEGSWLTVV.

This chain links TRBV25-1 with TRBJ2-7; a possible D gene is TRBD1 (6 bases). CDR1 and CDR2 (germline): MGHDK, SYGVNS. Trimming pared 4 bases from V and 0 bases from J, leaving 13 bases between. The CDR3 loop spans 15 amino acids. CDR3 sequence: CASSVTGRSSYEQYF. For the CDR3, the DNA is TGTGCCAGCAGTGTGACAGGCCGTAGCTCCTACGAGCAGTACTTC.

This clone was found a few times. This chain joins TRBV27 and TRBJ1-5, with a weak D call TRBD1 (5 bases). Trimming removed 3 bases from V and 6 bases from J, with 9 bases in between. This CDR3 spans 13 amino acids. CDR1 and CDR2 (germline): MNHEY, SMNVEV (reference sequence). The CDR3 region is CASSFGRGQPQHF. In DNA form, the CDR3 reads TGTGCCAGCAGTTTTGGAAGGGGTCAGCCCCAGCATTTT.

A single count supports this clone. The chain joins TRBV29-1 to TRBJ2-7; D is ambiguous. This CDR3 region has 14 residues. V lost 0 bases to trimming and J lost 1 base, with 10 bases between them. Per germline, CDR1 SQVTM and CDR2 ANQGSEA. CDR3 DNA: TGCAGCGTTGAAGAAACGCGGCAGTCCTACGAGCAGTACTTC. It yields the protein CSVEETRQSYEQYF.

The V and J genes are TRBV29-1 and TRBJ2-1; TRBD1 agrees at 7 bases. This CDR3 has 11 amino acids. Germline CDR1 reads SQVTM; CDR2 reads ANQGSEA. The ends lost 6 bases at V and 6 bases at J; junction bases unmatched: 2. The CDR3 coding sequence is TGCAGCGTACAGGGGCGCAATGAGCAGTTCTTC. Protein product: CSVQGRNEQFF.

The CDR3 coding sequence is TGTGCCAGCATGGCAGGGGGGAGCCACGAGCAGTACTTC. Translated: CASMAGGSHEQYF. This chain joins TRBV28 and TRBJ2-7; perhaps TRBD1 as D (7 bases). The CDR3 length is 13 residues. The V gene lost 7 bases and the J gene lost 5 bases, with 15 bases spanning the gap. Germline CDR1 is MDHEN and CDR2 is SYDVKM.

This clone was seen more than once but under ten times. The gene calls are TRBV10-3 and TRBJ1-6; TRBD1 aligns across 8 bases. Germline V CDR1 and CDR2: ENHRY, SYGVKD. Unmatched junction bases numbered 10, after V lost 6 bases and J lost 9 bases. The length of the CDR3 is 15 residues. Written as DNA, the CDR3 is TGTGCCATCAGGGCTAGTGGACAGGGCGGTTCACCCCTCCACTTT. Translated, it gives CAIRASGQGGSPLHF.

This chain links TRBV6-5 with TRBJ1-3, with D perhaps TRBD1 (6 bases). Deletions cut 6 bases from V and 2 bases from J, with 11 bases between. The CDR3 loop spans 14 amino acids. Looked up from germline, CDR1 is MNHEY and CDR2 is SVGAGI. The DNA for the CDR3 is TGTGCCAGCAGCGAGGGACATCCTGGAAACACCATATATTTT. This sequence encodes CASSEGHPGNTIYF.

The V call is TRBV5-1, the J call TRBJ1-1; D is ambiguous. Trimming stripped 5 bases from V and 1 base from J, with 9 bases between. This CDR3 comprises 13 residues. The germline gives CDR1 SGHRS, CDR2 YFSETQ. Written as DNA, the CDR3 is TGCGCCAGCAGGACACAAGAGAACACTGAAGCTTTCTTT. Translated: CASRTQENTEAFF.

The rearrangement uses TRBV18 and TRBJ2-1, with TRBD2 identical over 8 bases. Trimming cost V 1 base and J 1 base; bases outside gene matches: 0. This CDR3 spans 15 amino acids. Germline-derived CDR1 and CDR2 are KGHSH and LQKENI. This chain's CDR3 is CASSPQRESYNEQFF. CDR3 nucleotides: TGTGCCAGCTCACCACAGCGGGAGTCCTACAATGAGCAGTTCTTC.